Listed below are T cell receptor beta chains from one sample, sequenced in a study of CD8 T cells in Susac syndrome. From the immunoSEQ multiplex PCR reads, TCRdb called clonotypes with MiXCR, one entry per CDR3 protein. The data show hundreds of thousands of distinct CDR3 sequences, 70% to 90% seen once. The sample comprised CD8+ T cells from PBMCs. Receptors originate from a human donor with multiple sclerosis. Each CDR3 is given with its conserved first and last residue. D genes are given only for firm matches. Expanded clones get a size class; other rows say once, few or many, or leave the size out.

clone_size: -; v_call: TRBV6-1; d_call: -; j_call: TRBJ2-7; cdr3_nt: TGTGCCAGCAGATACGCTAGCGAGCAGTACTTC; cdr3_aa: CASRYASEQYF
clone_size: -; v_call: TRBV14; d_call: -; j_call: TRBJ2-1; cdr3_nt: TGTGCCAGCAGCCAAGATGAAGTTGTAGGTGATGAGCAGTTCTTC; cdr3_aa: CASSQDEVVGDEQFF
clone_size: -; v_call: TRBV2; d_call: TRBD2; j_call: TRBJ2-7; cdr3_nt: TGTGCCAGCAGTGATGCACTAGCGGGCCTCCCAAGCTCCTACGAGCAGTACTTC; cdr3_aa: CASSDALAGLPSSYEQYF
clone_size: -; v_call: TRBV29-1; d_call: -; j_call: TRBJ1-1; cdr3_nt: TGCAGCGTTGTCTTGGGGAACACTGAAGCTTTCTTT; cdr3_aa: CSVVLGNTEAFF
clone_size: -; v_call: TRBV5-1; d_call: -; j_call: TRBJ1-4; cdr3_nt: TGCGCCAGCAGCGCCGACAGTCTCTCTAATGAAAAACTGTTTTTT; cdr3_aa: CASSADSLSNEKLFF
clone_size: few; v_call: TRBV2; d_call: -; j_call: TRBJ1-5; cdr3_nt: TGTGCCAGCAGTGAAGGACAGGCATATCAGCCCCAGCATTTT; cdr3_aa: CASSEGQAYQPQHF
clone_size: -; v_call: TRBV30; d_call: TRBD2; j_call: TRBJ2-1; cdr3_nt: TGTGCCTGGAGTGAGGATTCCAGCGGGGAAGGCAATGAGCAGTTCTTC; cdr3_aa: CAWSEDSSGEGNEQFF
clone_size: few; v_call: TRBV6-5; d_call: TRBD2; j_call: TRBJ2-7; cdr3_nt: TGTGCCAGCAGTTACTCGTCTTCGCGGGAGGCGGGGTACGAGCAGTACTTC; cdr3_aa: CASSYSSSREAGYEQYF
clone_size: once; v_call: TRBV9; d_call: TRBD2; j_call: TRBJ2-5; cdr3_nt: TGTGCCAGCAGCCTAATCGGGGCAGCAACGCCGGGACTAGCGGGTTTTCAAGAGACCCAGTACTTC; cdr3_aa: CASSLIGAATPGLAGFQETQYF
clone_size: few; v_call: TRBV4-1; d_call: -; j_call: TRBJ2-1; cdr3_nt: TGCGCCAGCAGCCAGGCCCCCGGACCGGCGGTCAACAATGAGCAGTTCTTC; cdr3_aa: CASSQAPGPAVNNEQFF
clone_size: -; v_call: TRBV2; d_call: -; j_call: TRBJ2-7; cdr3_nt: TGTGCCATGACGGACAGCGAAACCTACGAGCAGTACTTC; cdr3_aa: CAMTDSETYEQYF
clone_size: -; v_call: TRBV6-5; d_call: -; j_call: TRBJ2-3; cdr3_nt: TGTGCCAGCAGTTACGGAGGTTCCTCTAGCACAGATACGCAGTATTTT; cdr3_aa: CASSYGGSSSTDTQYF
clone_size: -; v_call: TRBV14; d_call: TRBD2; j_call: TRBJ2-2; cdr3_nt: TGTGCCAGCAGCCAACTAGCGGGGGCGAACACCGGGGAGCTGTTTTTT; cdr3_aa: CASSQLAGANTGELFF
clone_size: -; v_call: TRBV16; d_call: TRBD1; j_call: TRBJ1-2; cdr3_nt: TGTGCCAGCAGCCAAGGGACAGCTAACTATGGCTACACCTTC; cdr3_aa: CASSQGTANYGYTF
clone_size: few; v_call: TRBV5-1; d_call: -; j_call: TRBJ2-7; cdr3_nt: TGCGCCAGCGCCCCGCTAGCCCTCTTCGACGAGCAGTACTTC; cdr3_aa: CASAPLALFDEQYF
clone_size: -; v_call: TRBV9; d_call: -; j_call: TRBJ2-5; cdr3_nt: TGTGCCAGCAGCCCCCCGGGGCAGGAAGAGACCCAGTACTTC; cdr3_aa: CASSPPGQEETQYF
clone_size: -; v_call: TRBV5-1; d_call: TRBD1; j_call: TRBJ1-2; cdr3_nt: TGCGCCAGCAGCTTGGATTCCAGGGGGCGCCCCTATGGCTACACCTTC; cdr3_aa: CASSLDSRGRPYGYTF
clone_size: once; v_call: TRBV15; d_call: TRBD2; j_call: TRBJ2-1; cdr3_nt: TGTGCCACCAGCATGGGAGGGGACAATGAGCAGTTCTTC; cdr3_aa: CATSMGGDNEQFF
clone_size: -; v_call: TRBV7-9; d_call: -; j_call: TRBJ2-7; cdr3_nt: TGTGCCAGCTGCGGGTCGACGCGGGCCTACGAGCAGTACTTC; cdr3_aa: CASCGSTRAYEQYF
clone_size: -; v_call: TRBV30; d_call: TRBD2; j_call: TRBJ2-1; cdr3_nt: TGTGCCTGGAGTTCCCGACTAGCGGGAGACTACAATGAGCAGTTCTTC; cdr3_aa: CAWSSRLAGDYNEQFF
clone_size: few; v_call: TRBV13; d_call: TRBD2; j_call: TRBJ2-7; cdr3_nt: TGCGCCAGCAGCCTAATCTCTAGCGGGAGGCCCTACGAGCAGTACTTC; cdr3_aa: CASSLISSGRPYEQYF
clone_size: -; v_call: TRBV9; d_call: TRBD2; j_call: TRBJ2-1; cdr3_nt: TGTGCCAGCAGCCCCCCAGCGGGGGGCTCCTACAATGAGCAGTTCTTC; cdr3_aa: CASSPPAGGSYNEQFF
clone_size: -; v_call: TRBV6-4; d_call: -; j_call: TRBJ1-1; cdr3_nt: TGTGCCAGCAGAGTTAGGCCGCGACCGGACACTGAAGCTTTCTTT; cdr3_aa: CASRVRPRPDTEAFF
clone_size: -; v_call: TRBV20-1; d_call: -; j_call: TRBJ2-7; cdr3_nt: TGCAGTGCTAGACGCCGTATCCACGAGCAGTACTTC; cdr3_aa: CSARRRIHEQYF
clone_size: -; v_call: TRBV11-1; d_call: -; j_call: TRBJ1-1; cdr3_nt: TGTGCCAGCAGCTTAGTAGAGGGGCAGACTGAAGCTTTCTTT; cdr3_aa: CASSLVEGQTEAFF
clone_size: -; v_call: TRBV19; d_call: TRBD2; j_call: TRBJ2-7; cdr3_nt: TGTGCCAGTAGTCCTAGCGGGAGCGGTGAGCAGTACTTC; cdr3_aa: CASSPSGSGEQYF
clone_size: -; v_call: TRBV6-1; d_call: TRBD1; j_call: TRBJ2-1; cdr3_nt: TGTGCCAGCAGTGAGGGCGGGACAGGGTCCAATGAGCAGTTCTTC; cdr3_aa: CASSEGGTGSNEQFF
clone_size: -; v_call: TRBV30; d_call: TRBD1; j_call: TRBJ1-2; cdr3_nt: TGTGCCTGGAGCCCAGACAGGGGGGGCTATGGCTACACCTTC; cdr3_aa: CAWSPDRGGYGYTF
clone_size: -; v_call: TRBV25-1; d_call: -; j_call: TRBJ1-1; cdr3_nt: TGTGCCAGCAGTGATCGGTGGACTGAAGCTTTCTTT; cdr3_aa: CASSDRWTEAFF
clone_size: -; v_call: TRBV6-1; d_call: TRBD1; j_call: TRBJ1-2; cdr3_nt: TGTGCCAGCAGACCGGACAGGATCTACACCTTC; cdr3_aa: CASRPDRIYTF
clone_size: -; v_call: TRBV7-9; d_call: -; j_call: TRBJ2-1; cdr3_nt: TGTGCCAGCGGACAAACAGAAAATGAGCAGTTCTTC; cdr3_aa: CASGQTENEQFF
clone_size: once; v_call: TRBV11-1; d_call: -; j_call: TRBJ2-3; cdr3_nt: TGTGCCAGCAGCCCGGAGCGACGACGCACAGATACGCAGTATTTT; cdr3_aa: CASSPERRRTDTQYF
clone_size: -; v_call: TRBV7-6; d_call: TRBD1; j_call: TRBJ1-1; cdr3_nt: TGTGCCAGCAGCACGGACAGGGAGAAGCCCCTAATGAACACTGAAGCTTTCTTT; cdr3_aa: CASSTDREKPLMNTEAFF
clone_size: -; v_call: TRBV12-3/TRBV12-4; d_call: TRBD2; j_call: TRBJ2-7; cdr3_nt: TGTGCCAGCACCTCCTCTAGCGGAGTAGACTACGAGCAGTACTTC; cdr3_aa: CASTSSSGVDYEQYF
clone_size: -; v_call: TRBV7-9; d_call: -; j_call: TRBJ2-6; cdr3_nt: TGTGCCAGCAGCGGAAGACGGGACTCTGGGGCCAACGTCCTGACTTTC; cdr3_aa: CASSGRRDSGANVLTF
clone_size: -; v_call: TRBV2; d_call: -; j_call: TRBJ2-7; cdr3_nt: TGTGCCAGCAGTGGGGGTCTAGCGATAGCCTACGAGCAGTACTTC; cdr3_aa: CASSGGLAIAYEQYF
clone_size: -; v_call: TRBV6-5; d_call: TRBD2; j_call: TRBJ2-1; cdr3_nt: TGTGCCAGCAGTTTAGGAGCGGGACCGGGGAGTGAGCAGTTCTTC; cdr3_aa: CASSLGAGPGSEQFF
clone_size: -; v_call: TRBV7-9; d_call: TRBD1; j_call: TRBJ2-1; cdr3_nt: TGTGCCAGCAGCTTAGAGCCCCGACAGGGGGCATGGGAGCAGTTCTTC; cdr3_aa: CASSLEPRQGAWEQFF
clone_size: once; v_call: TRBV20-1; d_call: -; j_call: TRBJ2-7; cdr3_nt: TGCAGTGCTAGACCTAGGACCTCCTACGAGCAGTACTTC; cdr3_aa: CSARPRTSYEQYF
clone_size: -; v_call: TRBV12-5; d_call: TRBD2; j_call: TRBJ2-1; cdr3_nt: TGTGCTAGTGGTTTGGTAAGGCGAGCGGGAGACAGGTCCTACAATGAGCAGTTCTTC; cdr3_aa: CASGLVRRAGDRSYNEQFF
clone_size: -; v_call: TRBV27; d_call: -; j_call: TRBJ1-1; cdr3_nt: TGTGCCAGCAGTTCGACTACCCACCGGGCCGCTCGAGGTGAAGCTTTCTTT; cdr3_aa: CASSSTTHRAARGEAFF
clone_size: -; v_call: TRBV9; d_call: -; j_call: TRBJ2-3; cdr3_nt: TGTGCCAGCAGCGTAGGGAGGGCAGATACGCAGTATTTT; cdr3_aa: CASSVGRADTQYF
clone_size: few; v_call: TRBV5-4; d_call: TRBD1; j_call: TRBJ1-2; cdr3_nt: TGTGCCAGCAGCGCGACAGGGAGATATGGCTACACCTTC; cdr3_aa: CASSATGRYGYTF
clone_size: -; v_call: TRBV4-1; d_call: -; j_call: TRBJ1-1; cdr3_nt: TGCGCCAGCAGCCAAGATCCCTCACTCTTGAACACTGAAGCTTTCTTT; cdr3_aa: CASSQDPSLLNTEAFF
clone_size: -; v_call: TRBV24-1; d_call: -; j_call: TRBJ1-1; cdr3_nt: TGTGCCACCAGTGATTTGCCTTCTTTGGGCAGGGATGAAGCTTTCTTT; cdr3_aa: CATSDLPSLGRDEAFF
clone_size: -; v_call: TRBV27; d_call: -; j_call: TRBJ2-7; cdr3_nt: TGTGCCAGTCGGCTGGGGGCAGGGCTCTACGAGCAGTACTTC; cdr3_aa: CASRLGAGLYEQYF
clone_size: -; v_call: TRBV29-1; d_call: TRBD2; j_call: TRBJ2-1; cdr3_nt: TGCAGCGTTAGATATCGGAACATTGCTAGCGGGAACCTCTTCGAGCAGTTCTTC; cdr3_aa: CSVRYRNIASGNLFEQFF
clone_size: -; v_call: TRBV5-1; d_call: TRBD1; j_call: TRBJ2-1; cdr3_nt: TGCGCCAGCAGCGGGCCAACAGGGGTCTCCTACAATGAGCAGTTCTTC; cdr3_aa: CASSGPTGVSYNEQFF
clone_size: -; v_call: TRBV7-9; d_call: -; j_call: TRBJ2-5; cdr3_nt: TGTGCCAGCAGCTCGATAGGGGAGACCCAGTACTTC; cdr3_aa: CASSSIGETQYF
clone_size: -; v_call: TRBV6-5; d_call: TRBD1; j_call: TRBJ1-5; cdr3_nt: TGTGCCAGCAGAGAACAGGGGACTAGCAATCAGCCCCAGCATTTT; cdr3_aa: CASREQGTSNQPQHF
clone_size: -; v_call: TRBV18; d_call: -; j_call: TRBJ1-2; cdr3_nt: TGTGCCAGCTCACCACCGATGAAGTTCTATGGCTACACCTTC; cdr3_aa: CASSPPMKFYGYTF